This note documents a single T cell receptor (beta chain) sequence. Its antigen is not identified. These data belong to a study of long-term antiretroviral therapy in people with HIV. Overall study results and limits: Records did not include ART adherence, viral resistance or therapy changes. Samples were collected from the mid-2000s to the late 2010s under possibly less effective ART regimens.

The run of the v3.0 immunoSEQ assay was at survey level. Generated by immunoSEQ multiplex PCR, the TCRdb table keeps only in-frame clones and is missing some. Of about 28,000 clones listed, over 75% are singletons. The germline CDR1 and CDR2 sequences are MGHRA and YSYEKL. V shed 2 bases and J 2 bases; nucleotides not matched to a gene: 2. The CDR3 spans 15 residues. The sample in question was unsorted PBMCs, obtained 2 years after starting antiretroviral therapy. The receptor was derived from a man aged 50-59 years with HIV. The chain combines TRBV4-1 with TRBJ2-2, with 7 bases that match TRBD1. The CDR3 bases are TGCGCCAGCAGCCAAAGACAGGGCAACACCGGGGAGCTGTTTTTT. It codes for CASSQRQGNTGELFF.